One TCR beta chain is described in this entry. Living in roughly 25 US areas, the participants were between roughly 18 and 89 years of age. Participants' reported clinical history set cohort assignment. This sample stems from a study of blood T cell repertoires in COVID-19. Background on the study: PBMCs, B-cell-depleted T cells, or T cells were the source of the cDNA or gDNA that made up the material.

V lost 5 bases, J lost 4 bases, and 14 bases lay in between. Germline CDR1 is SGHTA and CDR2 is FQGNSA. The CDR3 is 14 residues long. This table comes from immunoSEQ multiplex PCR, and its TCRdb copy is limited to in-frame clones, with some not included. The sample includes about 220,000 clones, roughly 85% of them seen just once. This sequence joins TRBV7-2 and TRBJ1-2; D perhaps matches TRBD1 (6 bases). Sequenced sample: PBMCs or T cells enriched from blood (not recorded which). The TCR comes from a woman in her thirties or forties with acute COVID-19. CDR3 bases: TGTGCCAGCAGCGGAAGGACAGTGCGCTATGGCTACACCTTC. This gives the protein CASSGRTVRYGYTF.